These T cell receptor beta chains were read from a single sample in a study of T cell responses to AZD1222 COVID-19 vaccine. Sequencing was performed with immunoSEQ multiplex PCR; in TCRdb, only in-frame clones are kept and a portion is missing. The sample includes around 140,000 clones, about nine tenths of them seen just once. This specimen consisted of peripheral blood, obtained on day 0 of AZD1222 vaccination. These receptors all stem from an adult in good health. CDR3s include the opening cysteine and the closing phenylalanine or tryptophan. D genes are given only for firm matches. The size field is filled for only some rows; it gives once, few, many or a size class.

>TRBV5-1|TRBJ1-6|NA|TRBD1
TGCGCCAGCAGGAGGGACAGGGGTAATTCACCCCTCCACTTT
CASRRDRGNSPLHF
>TRBV5-4|TRBJ2-2|NA|NA
TGTGCCAGCAGACCAGACAGATACACCGGGGAGCTGTTTTTT
CASRPDRYTGELFF
>TRBV10-1|TRBJ2-1|NA|TRBD2
TGCGCCAGCAGTGTCAACAGCGGGAGATACAATGAGCAGTTCTTC
CASSVNSGRYNEQFF
>TRBV5-6|TRBJ2-7|few|TRBD2
TGTGCCAGCAGCTTGACAGGGCGACTAGCGGGTTTCTACGAGCAGTACTTC
CASSLTGRLAGFYEQYF
>TRBV9|TRBJ1-3|NA|NA
TGTGCCAGCAGCGTAGGAGTCAGGGATGGAAACACCATATATTTT
CASSVGVRDGNTIYF
>TRBV5-6|TRBJ2-7|NA|NA
TGTGCCAGCAGCCCGCAGGGGAACTACGAGCAGTACTTC
CASSPQGNYEQYF
>TRBV27|TRBJ1-2|NA|NA
TGTGCCAGCACCGCTAACTATGGCTACACCTTC
CASTANYGYTF
>TRBV5-1|TRBJ1-5|NA|NA
TGCGCCAGCAGCTTGGACGGGCAGGGCAATCAGCCCCAGCATTTT
CASSLDGQGNQPQHF
>TRBV27|TRBJ2-5|NA|NA
TGTGCCAGCAGTTTTGGACCTCGACGAGAAGAGACCCAGTACTTC
CASSFGPRREETQYF
>TRBV3-1/TRBV3-2|TRBJ2-3|NA|TRBD2
TGTGCCAGCAGCCAAGAAGCCAGGCTGGGACTAGCGGACCCTAGCACAGATACGCAGTATTTT
CASSQEARLGLADPSTDTQYF
>TRBV5-5|TRBJ2-6|NA|NA
TGTGCCAGCAGCTTATTGGGGCGCTCTGGGGCCAACGTCCTGACTTTC
CASSLLGRSGANVLTF
>TRBV5-1|TRBJ1-3|NA|NA
TGCGCCAGCAGCTCGGATCTCTCTGGAAACACCATATATTTT
CASSSDLSGNTIYF
>TRBV5-1|TRBJ2-7|NA|TRBD2
TGCGCCAGCAGCTTGGCTAGCGGGGCCTACGAGCAGTACTTC
CASSLASGAYEQYF
>TRBV11-1|TRBJ2-3|NA|TRBD2
TGTGCCAGCAGCTTAGCGCTGGGAGCGGGAGAAATTATGGATACGCAGTATTTT
CASSLALGAGEIMDTQYF
>TRBV6-6|TRBJ1-6|NA|NA
TGTGCCAGCAGTGGATCTAAGTGGTCGTCACCCCTCCACTTT
CASSGSKWSSPLHF
>TRBV4-1|TRBJ2-1|once|NA
TGCGCCAGCAGCCAAGATCCGGGACTGGGGTCCTACAATGAGCAGTTCTTC
CASSQDPGLGSYNEQFF
>TRBV6-5|TRBJ1-2|NA|NA
NA
CASSLSGPLVDGYTF
>TRBV5-1|TRBJ2-7|few|TRBD1
TGCGCCAGCAGCTATGGACAGGGTAATACCTACGAGCAGTACTTC
CASSYGQGNTYEQYF
>TRBV19|TRBJ1-2|NA|NA
TGTGCCAGTAGGAATAGTGGGGCACTGTCCTATGGCTACACCTTC
CASRNSGALSYGYTF
>TRBV30|TRBJ1-3|NA|NA
TGTGCCTGGGCAGTCGGGGGCAGAAACACCATATATTTT
CAWAVGGRNTIYF
>TRBV2|TRBJ1-4|NA|NA
TGTGCCAGCAGGCTCTGGCTTAAACTGTTTTTT
CASRLWLKLFF
>TRBV4-2|TRBJ2-7|few|NA
TGTGCCAGCAGCCAAGCGGCGGGACAATCCGAGCAGTACTTC
CASSQAAGQSEQYF
>TRBV27|TRBJ2-1|NA|NA
TGTGCCAGCAGTTTACATTCGAGGAATGAGCAGTTCTTC
CASSLHSRNEQFF
>TRBV7-2|TRBJ2-7|NA|TRBD1
TGTGCCAGCAGCCCGGGGACAGGAGCCTACGAGCAGTACTTC
CASSPGTGAYEQYF
>TRBV5-1|TRBJ2-1|few|NA
TGCGCCAGCAGCCTTCTAGCGAACTTAAGAACTTCTCTGTATCACAATGAGCAGTTCTTC
CASSLLANLRTSLYHNEQFF
>TRBV3-1/TRBV3-2|TRBJ2-5|NA|TRBD2
TGTGCCAGCAGCCCCGGGACTAGCGGGACCGGGTATGAGACCCAGTACTTC
CASSPGTSGTGYETQYF
>TRBV6-4|TRBJ2-2|NA|TRBD2
TGTGCCGGCAGTGACTCTAGCGGGAGCACCGGGGAGCTGTTTTTT
CAGSDSSGSTGELFF
>TRBV3-1/TRBV3-2|TRBJ2-6|few|NA
TGTGCCAGCAGCCAGAGGGATGGGGCCAACGTCCTGACTTTC
CASSQRDGANVLTF
>TRBV3-1/TRBV3-2|TRBJ2-1|NA|NA
TGTGCCAGCAGCCAGGGAGGCGGCTATGAGCAGTTCTTC
CASSQGGGYEQFF
>TRBV27|TRBJ2-7|NA|TRBD1
TGTGCCAGCAGTTTAACTATCGGGACAGGGGGATACGAGCAGTACTTC
CASSLTIGTGGYEQYF
>TRBV2|TRBJ1-5|NA|NA
TGTGCCAGCAGTGACGGGCCCAATCAGCCCCAGCATTTT
CASSDGPNQPQHF
>TRBV5-1|TRBJ1-3|NA|TRBD1
TGCGCCAGCAGCTCACAACCCGGGACAGTCTCTGGAAACACCATATATTTT
CASSSQPGTVSGNTIYF
>TRBV28|TRBJ1-2|NA|NA
TGTGCCAGCAGTCCCCCCGCGAGAGGCTACACCTTC
CASSPPARGYTF
>TRBV21-1|TRBJ1-2|NA|NA
TGTGCCAGCAGCTCGCCCAGGGGACAGAGAAACTATGGCTACACCTTC
CASSSPRGQRNYGYTF
>TRBV5-1|TRBJ2-3|NA|NA
TGCGCCAGCAGCTTGACCCTTGGGGCAGGAGATTCAGATACGCAGTATTTT
CASSLTLGAGDSDTQYF
>TRBV6-1|TRBJ1-2|NA|NA
TGTGCCAGCAGTGAAGCAGACTCCCTTTTCTATGGCTACACCTTC
CASSEADSLFYGYTF
>TRBV5-1|TRBJ2-1|NA|NA
TGCGCCAGCAGCCTGACGGGTGGAGGGCATGAGCAGTTCTTC
CASSLTGGGHEQFF
>TRBV5-1|TRBJ1-2|NA|TRBD1
TGCGCCAGCAGCTTTGAGACAGGGCCGGGCTACACCTTC
CASSFETGPGYTF
>TRBV28|TRBJ1-1|NA|NA
TGTGCCAGCAGTTCTGGGGACCCGGACCTGCCGGAAGCTTTCTTT
CASSSGDPDLPEAFF
>TRBV29-1|TRBJ2-7|NA|TRBD1
TGCAGCGTTGACCGGACAGGGTCCTCCTACGAGCAGTACTTC
CSVDRTGSSYEQYF
>TRBV5-4|TRBJ2-1|NA|TRBD2
TGTGCCAGCACTACTAGCGGGAGTTACAATGAGCAGTTCTTC
CASTTSGSYNEQFF
>TRBV5-5|TRBJ1-5|NA|TRBD1
TGTGCCAGCAGCTTGAGGACAGGGAGTATGCAGCCCCAGCATTTT
CASSLRTGSMQPQHF